This entry lists 14 T cell receptor beta chains sequenced from one sample in a study of T cells in localized non-small cell lung cancer. TCRdb keeps only in-frame clones here, not all; method: immunoSEQ multiplex PCR. The sample records over 30,000 clones, roughly 87% being singletons. The specimen was peripheral blood mononuclear cells, collected before any cancer treatment. These receptors were taken from a man aged 40-75 years with stage III lung adenocarcinoma.

The chain links TRBV6-5 to TRBJ1-4; tentatively, D is TRBD1 (5 bases). This CDR3 has 12 residues. Germline V lookup: CDR1 MNHEY, CDR2 SVGAGI. Trimming removed 6 bases from V and 7 bases from J, with 9 bases in between. The CDR3 sequence is CASRGVGEKLFF. The CDR3 coding sequence is TGTGCCAGCAGAGGGGTTGGTGAAAAACTGTTTTTT.

CDR3 nucleotide sequence: TGTGCCAGCAGCTCCGACAGGGGCAATCAGCCCCAGCATTTT. Residues: CASSSDRGNQPQHF. This chain connects TRBV7-8 to TRBJ1-5, with 7 bases identical to TRBD1. The trim removed 4 bases at V and 2 bases at J, leaving 2 bases unmatched. This CDR3 has 14 residues. Germline V gene data show CDR1 as SGHVS and CDR2 as FQNEAQ.

The chain links TRBV14 to TRBJ1-6, with D uncertain. Germline V lookup: CDR1 SGHDN, CDR2 FVKESK. Trimming pared 5 bases from V and 7 bases from J, leaving 9 bases between. CDR3 size: 13 residues. DNA for the CDR3: TGTGCCAGCAGCGGGCAGCAGAATTCACCCCTCCACTTT. Protein sequence: CASSGQQNSPLHF.

This sequence joins TRBV19 and TRBJ2-3; TRBD2 matches 9 bases. This CDR3 is built from 20 residues. The germline V gene encodes CDR1 LNHDA and CDR2 SQIVND (reference sequence). V trimming: 5 bases; J trimming: 0 bases; junction bases outside the gene matches: 18. The CDR3 is CASSFRARPLAGRSTDTQYF. The CDR3 DNA is TGTGCCAGTAGTTTCCGCGCCAGGCCCCTAGCGGGGCGTAGCACAGATACGCAGTATTTT. Looking up the rest from reference TRBV19 and TRBJ2-3 gives the full variable domain: DGGITQSPKYLFRKEGQNVTLSCEQNLNHDAMYWYRQDPGQGLRLIYYSQIVNDFQKGDIAEGYSVSREKKESFPLTVTSAQKNPTAFYLCASSFRARPLAGRSTDTQYFGPGTRLTVL.

V is TRBV14 and J is TRBJ1-1; D is unresolved. The CDR3 length is 13 residues. The germline V gene has CDR1 SGHDN and CDR2 FVKESK. Trimming removed 4 bases at V and 4 bases at J, with 10 bases between. CDR3 sequence: CASSPFSGTEAFF. The CDR3, as DNA: TGTGCCAGCAGCCCATTCTCAGGCACTGAAGCTTTCTTT.

The genes are TRBV11-3 and TRBJ1-5; D remains ambiguous. This CDR3 region has 15 residues. Germline assignment: CDR1 SGHNT and CDR2 YENEEA. V lost 1 base, J lost 1 base, and 8 bases lay in between. The CDR3 sequence is CASSLGSRSNQPQHF. The DNA of the CDR3 is TGTGCCAGCAGCTTAGGAAGCAGGAGCAATCAGCCCCAGCATTTT.

The J gene is TRBJ2-5, the V gene TRBV18, with 8 bases that match TRBD1. The junction had 3 bases not matched to a gene; V was cut back by 1 base and J by 2 bases. The CDR3 has 15 amino acids. The germline V gene encodes CDR1 KGHSH and CDR2 LQKENI. As DNA, the CDR3 is TGTGCCAGCTCACCACGAGGGACAGGACAAGAGACCCAGTACTTC. This gives the protein CASSPRGTGQETQYF.

The chain is built from TRBV5-1 and TRBJ2-1; a weak D match, TRBD1 (6 bases). Germline loops: CDR1 SGHRS, CDR2 YFSETQ. The CDR3 totals 13 residues. V shed 4 bases and J shed 4 bases, with 9 bases lying between them. CDR3 in DNA: TGCGCCAGCAGCCGTGACAGGTACAATGAGCAGTTCTTC. Translated, it gives CASSRDRYNEQFF.

The chain joins TRBV28 to TRBJ1-3; a possible D gene is TRBD1 (6 bases). CDR1 is MDHEN and CDR2 is SYDVKM in the germline V gene. This CDR3 region has 15 residues. Trimming cost V 5 bases and J 0 bases, with 11 bases left between them. In DNA, the CDR3 is TGTGCCAGCAGTGACAGGTTTAGCTCTGGAAACACCATATATTTT. Encoded protein: CASSDRFSSGNTIYF.

The chain links TRBV7-2 to TRBJ1-3; D is unclear. V was shortened by 5 bases and J by 0 bases, with 11 bases between the two germline ends. The length of the CDR3 is 15 residues. Germline V lookup: CDR1 SGHTA, CDR2 FQGNSA. CDR3 region: CASSRGRRSGNTIYF. The CDR3 bases are TGTGCCAGCAGCCGCGGACGTCGCTCTGGAAACACCATATATTTT.

CDR3 sequence (DNA): TGTGCCGGAACACCAGACAGGAGCTATGGCTACACCTTC. Its protein is CAGTPDRSYGYTF. The chain recombines TRBV2 with TRBJ1-2; D perhaps matches TRBD1 (6 bases). Trimming cost V 11 bases and J 4 bases, with 17 bases left between them. Germline V gene data show CDR1 as SNHLY and CDR2 as FYNNEI. CDR3 length: 13 residues.

Only a few counts were recorded for this clone. The chain has TRBV4-1 and TRBJ2-1, with 8 nucleotides matching TRBD1. Germline CDR1 MGHRA, CDR2 YSYEKL. CDR3 length: 15 amino acids. The ends lost 3 bases at V and 5 bases at J; junction bases unmatched: 6. Here the CDR3 DNA reads TGCGCCAGCAGCCATCTGGACAGGGAGGACAATGAGCAGTTCTTC. It yields the protein CASSHLDREDNEQFF.

V and J are TRBV5-1 and TRBJ1-2, with D unclear. The length of the CDR3 is 14 residues. Germline CDR1 reads SGHRS; CDR2 reads YFSETQ. The V end lost 4 bases, the J end lost 8 bases, and 18 bases lay between the germline ends. CDR3 bases: TGCGCCAGCAGCACCTTTGGCGGGGAGGAGGGCTACACCTTC. It codes for CASSTFGGEEGYTF.

The CDR3 here is CASGSWRETQYF. As DNA, the CDR3 is TGTGCCTCAGGGAGCTGGAGAGAGACCCAGTACTTC. This chain links TRBV19 with TRBJ2-5, with D perhaps being TRBD1 or TRBD2 (5 bases each). Trimming cost V 11 bases and J 4 bases, with 14 bases left between them. The CDR3 is 12 amino acids. Germline V gene data show CDR1 as LNHDA and CDR2 as SQIVND (reference sequence).